A single T cell receptor beta chain is shown here with its context. This clone appeared once. This receptor's antigen is unknown. No much larger clonotype is one base removed from it; base qualities were not supplied. This sample is part of a study of blood T cell repertoires in COVID-19 (dated by TCRdb to 2018 to 2020). Regarding the complete study: Samples covering the acute and convalescent phases of COVID-19 were provided by collaborators in the United States, Italy and Spain. The prospective study material was composed of cDNA or gDNA derived from T cells, B-cell-depleted T cells, or PBMCs. The dataset comprised deeply sampled blood TCRbeta repertoires from subjects exposed to, actively infected with, or recovered from COVID-19. The repertoires were made available in a free public database intended to serve as a resource for research on the immune response to SARS-CoV-2. The samples were drawn from two sources: the first 160 participants of the ongoing ImmuneRACE study, and about 1,300 subjects contributed by 6 global collaborators. Nearly every sample came with metadata listing a de-identified subject ID, COVID-19 status, age in years and sex. Where available, HLA class I and class II types were taken from metadata supplied by the sample provider and were not determined by assay-based typing.

Broad study findings and their caveats: Clinical and demographic metadata were provided uncurated, with the amount varying by source and participant.

Whole blood was collected in K2EDTA tubes by collaborating institutions according to the institutions' own protocols. For TCRbeta analysis, collaborators shipped samples as frozen whole blood, isolated PBMCs, or DNA extracted from either of those sample types. TCRbeta CDR3 regions were amplified from genomic DNA using the immunoSEQ Assay, a bias-controlled multiplex PCR. The study's processing was this. The number of nucleated cells in each sample was estimated by amplification of reference gene primers within the assay. To quantify the absolute abundance of each unique TCRbeta CDR3 rearrangement, sequence reads were collapsed and filtered. For each sample, productive Simpson clonality was calculated as the square root of Simpson's diversity index across productive rearrangements. TCRdb obtained this table from immuneACCESS and retained in-frame rearrangements with V and J assigned. These tables miss some clones; where compared with another copy, unresolved V genes account for less than half of the shortfall, and the remainder is unexplained. The DNA gave D and trimming, while V, J and clone size come from that table. This sample gives about 140,000 clones in total; about 83% of them show up just once. The ten largest clones represent about 5% of the sample.

V and J are trimmed by 6 bases and 10 bases, and the gene matches miss 1 base of the junction. The CDR3 spans 12 residues, from the cysteine through the phenylalanine. CDR3 DNA is the only sequence kept; it has 36 bases, read in frame from the first base. Based on the germline V gene, the CDR1 and CDR2 sequences are MNHEY and SVGAGI. The sample taken for sequencing was peripheral blood. The TCR originated in a human donor in a cohort sampled during active COVID-19. This chain joins TRBV6-5 to TRBJ1-6; 9 bases in the junction line up with TRBD1. The CDR3 is CASRTGGSPLHF. The DNA sequence reads TGTGCCAGCAGAACAGGGGGCTCACCCCTCCACTTT.